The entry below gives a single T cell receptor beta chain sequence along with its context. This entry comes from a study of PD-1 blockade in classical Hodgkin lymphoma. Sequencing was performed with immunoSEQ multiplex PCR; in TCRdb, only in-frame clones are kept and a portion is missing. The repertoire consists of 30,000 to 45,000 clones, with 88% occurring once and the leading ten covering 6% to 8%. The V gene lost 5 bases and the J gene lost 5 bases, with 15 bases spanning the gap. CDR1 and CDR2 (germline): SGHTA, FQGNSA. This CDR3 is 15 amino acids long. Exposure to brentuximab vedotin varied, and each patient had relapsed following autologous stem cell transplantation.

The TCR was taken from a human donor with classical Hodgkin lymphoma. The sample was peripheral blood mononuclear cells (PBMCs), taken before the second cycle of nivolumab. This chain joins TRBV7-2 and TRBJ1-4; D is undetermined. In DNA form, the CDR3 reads TGTGCCAGCAGCCGAGTTCGGGTGGGAAATGAAAAACTGTTTTTT. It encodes CASSRVRVGNEKLFF.